The next 14 T cell receptor beta chains were all read from a single sample in a study of control samples from healthy donors and cancer patients. Sequencing was performed with immunoSEQ multiplex PCR; in TCRdb, only in-frame clones are kept and a portion is missing. The sample shows 250,000 to 300,000 clones, more than 65% of them seen only once. The sequenced sample was PBMCs. The receptor source for this set is a woman between 55 and 75 years old with lung cancer.

The gene calls are TRBV10-1 and TRBJ2-3; 8 bases match TRBD2. The germline CDR1 and CDR2 sequences are WNHNN and SYGVQD (reference sequence). J was trimmed by 2 bases and V by 6 bases; bases with no gene match: 4. The CDR3 runs 14 residues. CDR3 protein: CASRTSENTDTQYF. In DNA form, the CDR3 reads TGCGCCAGCAGGACTAGCGAGAACACAGATACGCAGTATTTT.

V and J are TRBV10-1 and TRBJ2-7; 8 nucleotides match TRBD1. This CDR3 comprises 14 residues. Germline-derived CDR1 and CDR2 are WNHNN and SYGVQD (reference sequence). The trim removed 2 bases at V and 2 bases at J, leaving 2 bases unmatched. The CDR3 protein is CASSEATGAYEQYF. CDR3 in DNA: TGCGCCAGCAGTGAGGCGACAGGGGCCTACGAGCAGTACTTC.

The chain is built from TRBV5-4 and TRBJ2-5; 14 nucleotides match TRBD2. The trim removed 2 bases at V and 4 bases at J, leaving 7 bases unmatched. The CDR3 loop spans 17 amino acids. The germline V gene encodes CDR1 SGHNT and CDR2 YYREEE (reference sequence). CDR3 protein: CASSFQGGLAGGETQYF. The CDR3 coding sequence is TGTGCCAGCAGCTTCCAGGGCGGACTAGCGGGAGGAGAGACCCAGTACTTC.

The chain combines TRBV18 with TRBJ1-6, with no clear D. The CDR3 covers 16 residues. The V and J ends lost 6 bases and 1 base respectively, with 13 bases between them. Germline V gene data show CDR1 as KGHSH and CDR2 as LQKENI. This CDR3 is CASSTAQWSYNSPLHF. CDR3 sequence (DNA): TGTGCCAGCTCTACCGCGCAGTGGTCCTATAATTCACCCCTCCACTTT.

V is TRBV5-4 and J is TRBJ2-5, with a possible D match to TRBD1 (7 bases). Trimming took off 0 bases at V and 2 bases at J, with 11 bases between the two ends. CDR3 size: 15 residues. Germline assignment: CDR1 SGHNT and CDR2 YYREEE (reference sequence). CDR3: CASSLARGVQETQYF. DNA for the CDR3: TGTGCCAGCAGCTTGGCCAGGGGGGTTCAAGAGACCCAGTACTTC. Drawing the rest from reference TRBV5-4 and TRBJ2-5, the complete variable domain is ETGVTQSPTHLIKTRGQQVTLRCSSQSGHNTVSWYQQALGQGPQFIFQYYREEENGRGNFPPRFSGLQFPNYSSELNVNALELDDSALYLCASSLARGVQETQYFGPGTRLLVL.

V usage is TRBV24-1 and J usage is TRBJ1-5, with no clear D. The CDR3 sequence is 12 residues long. Trimming took off 3 bases at V and 6 bases at J, with 5 bases between the two ends. CDR1 is KGHDR and CDR2 is SFDVKD in the germline V gene. The CDR3 here is CATSDQAQPQHF. For the CDR3, the DNA is TGTGCCACCAGTGATCAGGCTCAGCCCCAGCATTTT.

The rearrangement links TRBV7-8 to TRBJ1-2; unclear D gene. This CDR3 region has 13 residues. CDR1 is SGHVS and CDR2 is FQNEAQ in the germline V gene. The germline V and J ends were trimmed by 1 base and 5 bases, with 8 bases remaining between them. This CDR3 is CASSLDRKYGYTF. DNA of the CDR3: TGTGCCAGCAGCTTAGACAGAAAATATGGCTACACCTTC.

The chain couples TRBV19 to TRBJ2-2; 8 nucleotides line up with TRBD2. The CDR3 covers 13 residues. The germline CDR1 and CDR2 sequences are LNHDA and SQIVND (reference sequence). The junction had 7 bases not matched to a gene; V was cut back by 9 bases and J by 7 bases. Here the CDR3 reads CASTWTSFGELFF. CDR3 bases: TGTGCCAGCACCTGGACTAGCTTCGGGGAGCTGTTTTTT. Full variable domain (remainder filled in from reference TRBV19 and TRBJ2-2): DGGITQSPKYLFRKEGQNVTLSCEQNLNHDAMYWYRQDPGQGLRLIYYSQIVNDFQKGDIAEGYSVSREKKESFPLTVTSAQKNPTAFYLCASTWTSFGELFFGEGSRLTVL.

The V and J genes are TRBV21-1 and TRBJ1-2. TRBV21-1 is a pseudogene locus. The CDR3 consists of 16 residues. CDR3 sequence reads: CASSKDPRGIFYGYTF. The CDR3 nucleotides are TGTGCCAGCAGCAAAGATCCCCGTGGGATCTTCTATGGCTACACCTTC.

The chain employs TRBV7-9 and TRBJ1-1; D unclear. V shed 5 bases and J shed 4 bases, with 17 bases lying between them. Germline V lookup: CDR1 SEHNR, CDR2 FQNEAQ (reference sequence). The CDR3 is 15 amino acids. CDR3 amino acids: CASSPRGVRGTEAFF. The CDR3 DNA sequence: TGTGCCAGCAGCCCCCGCGGGGTCCGGGGCACTGAAGCTTTCTTT.

This clone was observed a handful of times. The chain employs TRBV9 and TRBJ2-5; 9 bases align to TRBD1. CDR1 SGDLS and CDR2 YYNGEE come from the germline V gene. The CDR3 runs to 15 residues. The V segment lost 3 bases and the J segment 4 bases; nucleotides outside the gene matches: 7. CDR3 region: CASSANTGGGETQYF. The CDR3 DNA reads TGTGCCAGCAGCGCGAACACAGGGGGCGGAGAGACCCAGTACTTC.

To note about this clone: Other DNA sequences from this sample encode an identical CDR3 as well. The chain couples TRBV19 to TRBJ2-7; 9 bases fit TRBD1. Per the germline V gene, CDR1 is LNHDA and CDR2 is SQIVND (reference sequence). The CDR3 runs 14 residues. Trimming took 3 bases from V and 2 from J; bases not matched to a gene: 2. The chain's CDR3 is CASSIGTGPYEQYF. CDR3 nucleotides: TGTGCCAGTAGTATCGGGACAGGGCCCTACGAGCAGTACTTC.

This clone was observed a handful of times. This rearrangement joins TRBV19 to TRBJ1-1, with D maybe TRBD1 (6 bases). V lost 6 bases, J lost 4 bases, and 18 bases lay in between. The CDR3 is 15 amino acids. The germline V gene has CDR1 LNHDA and CDR2 SQIVND (reference sequence). CDR3 sequence: CASRQGLERSTEAFF. The DNA for the CDR3 is TGTGCCAGTAGACAGGGATTAGAAAGGAGCACTGAAGCTTTCTTT.

There are a few counts of this clone. V and J are TRBV3-1 (or the pseudogene TRBV3-2) and TRBJ2-1; no clear D. Germline V CDR1 and CDR2: LGHDT, YNNKEL (reference sequence). The CDR3 contains 14 residues. The ends were cut back, 2 bases at V and 6 bases at J, with 11 bases in the middle. In DNA form, the CDR3 reads TGTGCCAGCAGCCAACGGACGGGCCCCAATGAGCAGTTCTTC. Its protein is CASSQRTGPNEQFF.